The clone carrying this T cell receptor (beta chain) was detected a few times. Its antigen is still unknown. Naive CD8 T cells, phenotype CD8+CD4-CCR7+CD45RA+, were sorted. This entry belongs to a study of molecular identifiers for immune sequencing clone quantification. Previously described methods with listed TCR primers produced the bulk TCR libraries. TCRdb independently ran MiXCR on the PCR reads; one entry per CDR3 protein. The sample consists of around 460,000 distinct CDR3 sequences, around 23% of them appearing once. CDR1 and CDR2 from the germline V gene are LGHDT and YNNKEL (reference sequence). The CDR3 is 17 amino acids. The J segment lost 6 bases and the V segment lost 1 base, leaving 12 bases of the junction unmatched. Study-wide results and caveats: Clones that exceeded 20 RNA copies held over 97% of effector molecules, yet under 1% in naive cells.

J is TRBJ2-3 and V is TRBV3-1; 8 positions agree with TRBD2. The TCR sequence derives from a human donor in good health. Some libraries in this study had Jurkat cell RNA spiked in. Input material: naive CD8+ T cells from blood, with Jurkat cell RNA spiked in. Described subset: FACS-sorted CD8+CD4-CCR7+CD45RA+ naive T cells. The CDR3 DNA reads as TGTGCCAGCAGCCAAGTAACGGGGGGGCTCAAGAGGGATACGCAGTATTTT. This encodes CASSQVTGGLKRDTQYF.